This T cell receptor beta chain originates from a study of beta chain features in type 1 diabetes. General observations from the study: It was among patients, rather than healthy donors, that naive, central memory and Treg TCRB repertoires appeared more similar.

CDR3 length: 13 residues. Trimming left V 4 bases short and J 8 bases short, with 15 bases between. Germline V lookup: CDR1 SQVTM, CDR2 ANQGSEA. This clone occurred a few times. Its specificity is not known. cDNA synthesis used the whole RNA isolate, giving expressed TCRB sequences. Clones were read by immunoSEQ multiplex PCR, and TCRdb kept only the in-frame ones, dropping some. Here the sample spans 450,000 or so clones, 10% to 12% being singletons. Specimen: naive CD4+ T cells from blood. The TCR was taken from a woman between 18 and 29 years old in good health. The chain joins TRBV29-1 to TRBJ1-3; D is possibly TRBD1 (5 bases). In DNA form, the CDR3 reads TGCAGCGTTGGCCAGGGAGCGGGAGACACCATATATTTT. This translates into CSVGQGAGDTIYF.